Listed below are T cell receptor beta chains from one sample, sequenced in a study of T cell clusters in autoimmune cytopenias. From its re-call of the multiplex PCR reads, TCRdb lists each CDR3 protein once, without DNA. Its table records some 6,200 distinct CDR3 sequences. These records were also assigned to another study, of T cell repertoires in aging, cancer and after chemotherapy.

What was sequenced was peripheral blood. These receptor sequences come from a human donor in good health. CDR3s include the opening cysteine and the closing phenylalanine or tryptophan. The order of the fields is J gene, V gene, clone size, CDR3 protein. Size tells how often a clone was seen (once, few, many) or the class of an expanded clone, and some rows leave it out.

TRBJ1-2,TRBV27,NA,CASSSSTGALYGYTF
TRBJ1-1,TRBV30,NA,CAWTSGGMMAEAFF
TRBJ1-3,TRBV19,medium-sized,CASRAGASGNTIYF
TRBJ1-2,TRBV5-4,NA,CASIRQGAGYGYTF
TRBJ1-6,TRBV10-3,NA,CAISDRGENSPLHF
TRBJ1-4,TRBV18,NA,CASSLSPVLSGSTNEKLFF
TRBJ1-4,TRBV6-1,medium-sized,CASSVAASEKLFF
TRBJ1-1,TRBV7-6,NA,CASSLERGTEAFF
TRBJ2-3,TRBV6-2/TRBV6-3,medium-sized,CASSATETRTDTQYF
TRBJ2-5,TRBV27,medium-sized,CASSLMGQGQETQYF
TRBJ2-1,TRBV6-6,NA,CASSYLGEQFF
TRBJ1-2,TRBV12-3/TRBV12-4,NA,CASTPGLITGYTF
TRBJ2-7,TRBV27,NA,CASRVNRESYEQYF
TRBJ2-3,TRBV24-1,NA,CATSDSGQGTDTQYF
TRBJ2-1,TRBV5-1,NA,CASSFAAGQFYNEQFF
TRBJ2-7,TRBV6-2/TRBV6-3,medium-sized,CASKLGGTSDYEQYF
TRBJ1-2,TRBV5-6,NA,CASSVVTGLPNYGYTF
TRBJ1-4,TRBV19,medium-sized,CAIEGGGEKLFF
TRBJ1-5,TRBV12-3/TRBV12-4,NA,CASSTGTSWPQHF
TRBJ2-7,TRBV6-2/TRBV6-3,NA,CASSPGVGRTSYEQYF
TRBJ2-6,TRBV2,NA,CASTPATGANVLTF
TRBJ1-1,TRBV27,NA,CASSRQGVEAFF
TRBJ2-3,TRBV10-3,medium-sized,CAISGDGDTQYF
TRBJ2-5,TRBV12-3/TRBV12-4,NA,CASSRGLVGETQYF
TRBJ2-2,TRBV6-5,medium-sized,CASSYVDANTGELFF
TRBJ1-3,TRBV5-1,NA,CASSSTGNPSGNTIYF
TRBJ1-3,TRBV15,NA,CATSSSPGQGDRNTIYF
TRBJ2-1,TRBV6-6,medium-sized,CASSSVAGGPYNEQFF
TRBJ1-4,TRBV12-3/TRBV12-4,NA,CASNYWEGTEKLFF
TRBJ2-5,TRBV19,NA,CASRPTDQETQYF
TRBJ1-2,TRBV19,medium-sized,CASRLQGEDYGYTF
TRBJ2-3,TRBV6-5,medium-sized,CASSSPPGQGADTQYF
TRBJ1-6,TRBV6-1,medium-sized,CASSIESPPLHF
TRBJ1-1,TRBV30,NA,CAWRRTGNYMNTEAFF
TRBJ2-1,TRBV29-1,medium-sized,CSVDSSGRVYNEQFF
TRBJ2-6,TRBV6-5,NA,CASSRVRGASGANVLTF
TRBJ2-3,TRBV7-6,NA,CASSFGDRGTDTQYF
TRBJ2-7,TRBV29-1,medium-sized,CSVEQGVNEQYF
TRBJ2-7,TRBV6-5,NA,CASSEEADSSYEQYF
TRBJ2-5,TRBV19,medium-sized,CASSIDLAGLRETQYF
TRBJ1-3,TRBV6-1,NA,CASSQSYSGNTIYF
TRBJ2-6,TRBV4-2,NA,CASSQDRSSGANVLTF
TRBJ1-5,TRBV19,medium-sized,CASSMVPGENQPQHF
TRBJ2-1,TRBV12-3/TRBV12-4,NA,CASSYPGLAWPEQFF
TRBJ2-1,TRBV20-1,NA,CSAREQREGYNEQFF